This T cell receptor beta chain is from a study of identifying expanded T cells in peripheral blood. V lost 6 bases and J lost 3, with 12 bases in between. CDR1 is MNHEY, CDR2 SMNVEV, per germline (reference sequence). This CDR3 is 14 amino acids long. Sequenced by immunoSEQ multiplex PCR; TCRdb stores in-frame clones only, minus some. The sample holds 83,000 or so clones; about 90% are singletons and the top ten take about 4%. This chain connects TRBV27 to TRBJ1-5, with D hard to call. The sequence derives from a person aged 18 to 70 in good health. The sequenced sample was blood. The CDR3 region is CASRPRTSNQPQHF. In nucleotides, the CDR3 is TGTGCCAGCAGGCCCCGGACGTCCAATCAGCCCCAGCATTTT.